The TCR beta chain under discussion was sequenced for a study of identifying expanded T cells in peripheral blood. Findings of the study overall: Differentially abundant clones: roughly 1.3 between replicates, 15 to 17 at roughly 13 days, less than 20 at four. Across healthy donors, higher total template counts meant significantly greater approximately two-week count variance.

The repertoire was sequenced with immunoSEQ multiplex PCR; TCRdb's copy has only in-frame clones and lacks some. This table holds approximately 92,000 clones, 80% to 90% found once. A few counts support this clone. The antigen is unknown. CDR3 size: 15 residues. V was clipped by 6 bases and J by 3 bases, with 15 bases between them. The germline V gene encodes CDR1 LNHDA and CDR2 SQIVND (reference sequence). V gene TRBV19 combines with J gene TRBJ1-5; maybe TRBD1 (6 bases). This TCR derives from a person aged 18-70 years in good health. The sample taken for sequencing was blood. Here the CDR3 DNA reads TGTGCCAGTAGCCCGGGACACACTAACAATCAGCCCCAGCATTTT. Its protein is CASSPGHTNNQPQHF.